This TCR beta chain is from a study of Graves' ophthalmopathy and Graves' hyperthyroidism. Overall study context: Stable hyperthyroidism was defined by absence of ophthalmopathy within 18 months of follow-up.

Included hyperthyroidism patients were aged 18 to 65 and newly diagnosed (under 2 months' duration). RNA transcripts served as template for amplifying TCR beta CDR3 sequences. An initial RT-PCR round employing HTBI primers preceded a second-round multiplex PCR. In TCRdb, the multiplex PCR reads were re-called with MiXCR into one record per CDR3 protein. The sample lists roughly 600,000 distinct CDR3 sequences; about 35% were seen once. Sequenced input: peripheral blood or thyroid tissue (not recorded which). This clonotype was obtained from an adult man with Graves' hyperthyroidism.

The CDR3 DNA reads as TGTGCCAGCAGCTTATCCCAGTACTTC. Amino acid sequence: CASSLSQYF. The genes are TRBV7-3 and TRBJ2-5; D uncertain. Germline loops: CDR1 SGHTA, CDR2 FQGTGA. V lost 2 bases and J lost 9, with 1 base in between. The CDR3 runs to 9 residues.